This T cell receptor beta chain came from a study of cytomegalovirus exposure and HLA in healthy donors. As concerns this clone: Its antigen is unidentified.

It was with 60 Vbeta and 13 Jbeta primers that the PCR ran. Data came from immunoSEQ multiplex PCR; TCRdb stores just in-frame clones and leaves some out. The table lists 250,000 to 350,000 clones, 75% to 90% of them singletons. Findings of the study overall: Later on, a genetic analysis was performed. It linked a missense variant in DCLRE1C with V- and J-gene trimming of TCR beta. Among TCR beta chains, those listed as cytomegalovirus-associated numbered around 180.

The sequenced material came from PBMCs. The sequence was collected from a girl aged 2-10 years in good health and CMV-seronegative.

DNA for the CDR3: TGTGCCATCAGCCTAAGGGGGTTTCAAGAGACCCAGTACTTC. It encodes CAISLRGFQETQYF. The chain employs TRBV10-3 and TRBJ2-5; D perhaps matches TRBD1 (6 bases). Deletions cut 6 bases from V and 2 bases from J, with 13 bases between. The V gene's germline CDR1 is ENHRY and CDR2 SYGVKD. The CDR3 consists of 14 residues.